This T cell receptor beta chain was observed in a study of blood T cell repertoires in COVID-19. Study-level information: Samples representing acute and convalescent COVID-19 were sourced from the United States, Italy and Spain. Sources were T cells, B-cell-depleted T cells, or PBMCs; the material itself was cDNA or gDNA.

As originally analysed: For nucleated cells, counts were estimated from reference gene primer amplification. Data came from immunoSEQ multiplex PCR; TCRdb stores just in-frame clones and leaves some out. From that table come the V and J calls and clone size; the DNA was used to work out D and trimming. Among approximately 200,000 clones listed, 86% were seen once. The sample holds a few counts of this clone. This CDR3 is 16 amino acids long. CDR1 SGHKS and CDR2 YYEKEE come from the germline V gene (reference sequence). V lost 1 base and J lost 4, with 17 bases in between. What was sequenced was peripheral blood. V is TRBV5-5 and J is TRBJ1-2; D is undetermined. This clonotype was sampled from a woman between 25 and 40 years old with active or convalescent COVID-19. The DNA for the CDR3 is TGTGCCAGCAGCTTGTCGTCGCGGGCTACCATCTATGGCTACACCTTC. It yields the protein CASSLSSRATIYGYTF.